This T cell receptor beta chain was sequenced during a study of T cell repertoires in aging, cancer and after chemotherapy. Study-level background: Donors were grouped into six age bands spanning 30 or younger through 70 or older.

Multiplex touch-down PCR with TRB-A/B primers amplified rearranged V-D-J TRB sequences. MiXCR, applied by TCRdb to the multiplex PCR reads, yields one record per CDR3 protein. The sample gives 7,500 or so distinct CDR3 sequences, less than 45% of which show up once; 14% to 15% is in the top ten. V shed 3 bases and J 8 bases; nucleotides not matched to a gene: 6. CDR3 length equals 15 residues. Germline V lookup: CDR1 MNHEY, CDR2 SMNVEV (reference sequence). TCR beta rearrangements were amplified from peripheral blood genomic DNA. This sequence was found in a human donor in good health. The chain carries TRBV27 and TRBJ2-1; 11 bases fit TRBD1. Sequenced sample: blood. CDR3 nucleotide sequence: TGTGCCAGCAGTTTCCCGGACAGGGGGCGGGATGAGCAGTTCTTC. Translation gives CASSFPDRGRDEQFF.